A selection of T cell receptor beta chains follows, all from one sample in a study of esophageal squamous cell carcinoma under preoperative chemotherapy. TCRdb reanalysed the PCR reads using MiXCR and keeps one entry per CDR3 protein. The sample has about 30,000 distinct CDR3 sequences, about half seen once. This specimen was acquired from a patient given preoperative chemotherapy. The source is a human donor with esophageal squamous cell carcinoma. The donor label of this sample is uncertain. Both conserved end residues are part of each CDR3. A D gene is named only where the DNA matches it firmly. Not all rows give a size; the values are once, few, many and, for expanded clones, a class.

NA	NA	TRBJ2-3	TRBV7-8	CASSLGQRDTNMQYF	TGTGCCAGCAGCTTGGGCCAGCGAGACACAAACATGCAGTATTTC
NA	few	TRBJ2-4	TRBV7-2	CASGGAGGGAQDIQYF	TGTGCCAGCGGGGGGGCCGGGGGCGGGGCCCAAGACATTCAGTACTTC
NA	NA	TRBJ2-5	TRBV7-3	CASSLNSGRQETQYF	TGTGCCAGCAGCTTAAATAGCGGCAGACAAGAGACCCAGTACTTC
NA	once	TRBJ2-3	TRBV7-2	CAGGTSTDTQYF	TGTGCCGGGGGCACCAGCACAGATACGCAGTATTTT
TRBD1	NA	TRBJ1-5	TRBV12-5	CASVGGGNQPQHF	TGTGCTAGTGTAGGGGGCGGCAATCAGCCCCAGCATTTT
NA	NA	TRBJ2-5	TRBV12-3/TRBV12-4	CASSLNEETQYF	TGTGCCAGCAGTTTAAACGAAGAGACCCAGTACTTC
NA	many	TRBJ2-3	TRBV7-8	CASSRQFTDTQYF	TGTGCCAGCAGCCGACAGTTCACAGATACGCAGTATTTT
NA	many	TRBJ2-7	TRBV27	CASSLSARTVLSYEQYF	TGTGCCAGCAGTTTATCGGCGAGGACAGTTCTCTCCTACGAGCAGTACTTC
TRBD2	NA	TRBJ2-3	TRBV7-6	CAGGLGAGGQDTQYF	TGTGCCGGGGGCTTAGGGGCGGGAGGCCAAGATACGCAGTATTTT
NA	many	TRBJ2-5	TRBV7-3	CASSLEPWAGKETQYF	TGTGCCAGCAGCTTAGAACCCTGGGCGGGCAAAGAGACCCAGTACTTC
TRBD2	NA	TRBJ2-1	TRBV28	CASGGRAGGEQFF	TGTGCCAGCGGAGGGCGGGCGGGGGGTGAGCAGTTCTTC
TRBD1	many	TRBJ1-1	TRBV6-5	CASSSQGTGTEAFF	TGTGCCAGCAGTTCACAGGGGACTGGCACTGAAGCTTTCTTT
NA	NA	TRBJ1-4	TRBV5-5	CASSLGHSPNEKLFF	TGTGCCAGCAGCCTCGGGCACAGTCCTAATGAAAAACTGTTTTTT
TRBD1	many	TRBJ2-7	TRBV6-5	CASSYAGQAYEQYF	TGTGCCAGCAGTTACGCCGGACAGGCCTACGAGCAGTACTTC
NA	NA	TRBJ2-5	TRBV7-3	CASSLIPGGGIKKTQYF	TGTGCCAGCAGCTTGATACCGGGGGGCGGGATCAAAAAGACCCAGTACTTC
NA	NA	TRBJ2-3	TRBV15	CATSSGREGTDTQYF	TGTGCCACCAGCAGTGGACGGGAAGGCACAGATACGCAGTATTTT
NA	few	TRBJ1-6	TRBV7-6	CASSLYTNSPLHF	TGTGCCAGCAGCTTATATACTAATTCACCCCTCCACTTT
NA	NA	TRBJ2-4	TRBV6-1	CASSSRGLLSGLGAKDTQYF	TGTGCCAGCAGCTCACGAGGCCTCCTCTCGGGGCTGGGAGCCAAAGACACTCAGTACTTC
TRBD1	NA	TRBJ1-6	TRBV27	CASSWGQVGRSPLHF	TGTGCCAGCAGTTGGGGACAGGTTGGGAGATCACCCCTCCACTTT
TRBD2	NA	TRBJ2-3	TRBV5-1	CASTTSGRAMEDTQYF	TGCGCCAGCACGACTAGCGGGAGGGCCATGGAAGATACGCAGTATTTT
TRBD2	NA	TRBJ2-3	TRBV7-2	CASSEGIGGGGPETQYF	TGTGCCAGCAGCGAGGGGATCGGGGGCGGGGGGCCAGAGACCCAGTATTTC
NA	many	TRBJ2-1	TRBV6-5	CASTYGLEFNEQFF	TGTGCCAGCACCTATGGGCTAGAGTTCAATGAGCAGTTCTTC